This TCR beta chain was obtained from a study of control samples from healthy donors and cancer patients. Measured with immunoSEQ multiplex PCR; TCRdb has only the in-frame clones, and not every one. The sample yields 100,000 or so clones, roughly 84% seen once. Germline V gene lookup returns CDR1 MDHEN and CDR2 SYDVKM. The CDR3 sequence is 13 residues long. V gave up 6 bases and J gave up 8 bases, with 11 bases separating them. The sequence was obtained from a woman between 45 and 60 years old in good health. V gene TRBV28 combines with J gene TRBJ1-6, with D possibly being TRBD1 (5 bases). Sequenced input: blood. CDR3 bases: TGTGCCAGCAGCCCCGGGACCTATTCACCCCTCCACTTT. Amino acid sequence: CASSPGTYSPLHF.